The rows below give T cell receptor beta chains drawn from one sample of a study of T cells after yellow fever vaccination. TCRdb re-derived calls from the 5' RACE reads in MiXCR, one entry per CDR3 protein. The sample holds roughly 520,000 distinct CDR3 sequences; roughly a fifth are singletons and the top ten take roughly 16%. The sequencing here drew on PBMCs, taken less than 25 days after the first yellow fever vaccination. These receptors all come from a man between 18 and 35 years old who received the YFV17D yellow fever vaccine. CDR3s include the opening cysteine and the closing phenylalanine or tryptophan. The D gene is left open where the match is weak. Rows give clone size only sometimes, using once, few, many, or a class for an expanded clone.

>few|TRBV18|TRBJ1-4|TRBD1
CASSPSGTVRSEKLFF
TGTGCCAGCTCACCATCGGGGACAGTCCGGTCGGAAAAACTGTTTTTT
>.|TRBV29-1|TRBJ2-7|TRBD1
CSVPGQGAYEQYF
TGCAGCGTCCCCGGACAGGGGGCCTACGAGCAGTACTTC
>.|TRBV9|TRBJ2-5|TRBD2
CASRGGQETQYF
TGTGCCAGCCGGGGGGGCCAAGAGACCCAGTACTTC
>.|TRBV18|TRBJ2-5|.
CASSPNPGQETQYF
TGTGCCAGCTCACCAAACCCGGGACAAGAGACCCAGTACTTC
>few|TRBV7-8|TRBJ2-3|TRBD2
CASSRGLAGTDTQYF
TGTGCCAGCAGCAGAGGACTAGCGGGGACAGATACGCAGTATTTT
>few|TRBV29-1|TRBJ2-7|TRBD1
CSVKTGPSLEQYF
TGCAGCGTGAAGACAGGGCCATCCCTCGAGCAGTACTTC
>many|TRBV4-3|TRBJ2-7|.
CASSQEGTGYEQYF
TGCGCCAGCAGCCAGGAGGGCACAGGCTACGAGCAGTACTTC
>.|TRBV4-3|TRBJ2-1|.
CASSQDSGGAGYNEQFF
TGCGCCAGCAGCCAAGATTCCGGGGGCGCTGGGTACAATGAGCAGTTCTTC
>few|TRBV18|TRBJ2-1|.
CASSRYTRGNGGYEQFF
TGTGCCAGCTCACGTTATACCCGGGGAAACGGGGGTTATGAGCAGTTCTTC
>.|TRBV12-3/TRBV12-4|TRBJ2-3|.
CASRVSISTDTQYF
TGTGCCAGCAGGGTTTCTATTAGCACAGATACGCAGTATTTT
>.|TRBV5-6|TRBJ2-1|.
CASSLHRAADYNEQFF
TGTGCCAGCAGCTTGCATCGTGCGGCGGATTACAATGAGCAGTTCTTC
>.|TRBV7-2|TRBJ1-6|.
CASSLGSGLDSPLHF
TGTGCCAGCAGCTTAGGGAGTGGACTAGATTCACCCCTCCACTTT
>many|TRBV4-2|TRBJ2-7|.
CASSQVAGNYEQYF
TGTGCCAGCAGCCAAGTCGCGGGTAACTACGAGCAGTACTTC
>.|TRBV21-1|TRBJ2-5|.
CASSKVSRGGLETQYF
TGTGCCAGCAGCAAAGTTAGCAGGGGAGGCTTGGAGACCCAGTACTTC
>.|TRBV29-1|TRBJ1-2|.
CSVLQGSGYTF
TGCAGCGTACTACAGGGATCTGGCTACACCTTC
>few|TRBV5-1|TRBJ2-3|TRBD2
CASSYRLAGARGTDTQYF
TGCGCCAGCAGCTACCGACTAGCGGGGGCCCGGGGCACAGATACGCAGTATTTT
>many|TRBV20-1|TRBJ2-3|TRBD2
CSQEGLGTDTQYF
TGCAGTCAGGAGGGACTAGGTACAGATACGCAGTATTTT
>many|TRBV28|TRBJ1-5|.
CASSLVGQPQHF
TGTGCCAGCAGCCTGGTGGGTCAGCCCCAGCATTTT
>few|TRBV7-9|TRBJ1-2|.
CASSLEGKISGYTF
TGTGCCAGCAGCTTAGAAGGGAAAATAAGCGGCTACACCTTC
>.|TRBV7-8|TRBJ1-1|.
CASSLEGPPSRTEAFF
TGTGCCAGCAGCTTGGAGGGGCCGCCATCGAGAACTGAAGCTTTCTTT
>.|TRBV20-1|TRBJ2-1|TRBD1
CSARRTGDFDEQFF
TGCAGTGCTAGGAGGACAGGGGATTTCGATGAGCAGTTCTTC
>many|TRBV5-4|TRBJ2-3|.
CASSRAGSTDTQYF
TGTGCCAGCAGCCGGGCGGGCAGCACAGATACGCAGTATTTT
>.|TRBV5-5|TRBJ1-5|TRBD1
CASSLAGGDDQPQHF
TGTGCCAGCAGCTTGGCAGGGGGGGACGATCAGCCCCAGCATTTT
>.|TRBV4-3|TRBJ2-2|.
CASSLGDDTGELFF
TGCGCCAGCAGCCTCGGGGACGACACCGGGGAGCTGTTTTTT
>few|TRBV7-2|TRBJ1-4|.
CASSFGPPTNEKLFF
TGTGCCAGCAGCTTCGGGCCGCCAACTAATGAAAAACTGTTTTTT
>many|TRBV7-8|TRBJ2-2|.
CASSHWVGELFF
TGTGCCAGCAGTCACTGGGTCGGGGAGCTGTTTTTT
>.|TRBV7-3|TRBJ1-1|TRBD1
CASSLGQGGPEAFF
TGTGCCAGCAGCTTGGGACAGGGGGGTCCTGAAGCTTTCTTT
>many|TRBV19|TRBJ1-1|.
CASSISSGTEAFF
TGTGCCAGTAGTATTAGCTCGGGGACCGAAGCTTTCTTT
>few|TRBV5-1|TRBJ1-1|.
CASSLLGGGPEAFF
TGCGCCAGCAGCTTGTTGGGGGGCGGCCCTGAAGCTTTCTTT
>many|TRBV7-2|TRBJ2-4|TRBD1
CASSARAGTVGIQYF
TGTGCCAGCAGCGCCAGAGCCGGGACAGTAGGCATTCAGTACTTC
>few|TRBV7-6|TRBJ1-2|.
CASSLSRNYGYTF
TGTGCCAGCAGCTTAAGCAGAAACTATGGCTACACCTTC
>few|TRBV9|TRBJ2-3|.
CASSVGPKVDTQYF
TGTGCCAGCAGCGTAGGCCCAAAGGTAGATACGCAGTATTTT
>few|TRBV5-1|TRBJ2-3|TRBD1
CASSLAGTGGETDTQYF
TGCGCCAGCAGCTTGGCCGGGACAGGGGGGGAAACAGATACGCAGTATTTT
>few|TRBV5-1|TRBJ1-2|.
CASSSFGVDYGYTF
TGCGCCAGCAGCTCTTTCGGGGTCGACTATGGCTACACCTTC
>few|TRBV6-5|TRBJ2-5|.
CASSLPTGRTQYF
TGTGCCAGCAGTTTACCGACAGGCCGGACCCAGTACTTC
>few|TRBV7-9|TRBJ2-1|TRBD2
CASSLVLGGGFYNEQFF
TGTGCCAGCAGCTTAGTACTGGGGGGGGGATTCTACAATGAGCAGTTCTTC
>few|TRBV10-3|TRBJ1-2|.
CAISESAGAADGYTF
TGTGCCATCAGTGAGTCGGCAGGGGCCGCGGATGGCTACACCTTC
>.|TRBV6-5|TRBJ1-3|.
CASSYDSTSSGNTIYF
TGTGCCAGCAGTTACGACAGCACGAGCTCTGGAAACACCATATATTTT
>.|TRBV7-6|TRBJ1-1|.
CASSLRDSGNTEAFF
TGTGCCAGCAGCTTACGGGACTCTGGGAACACTGAAGCTTTCTTT
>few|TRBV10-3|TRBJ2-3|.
CAIRDRDINTQYF
TGTGCCATCAGAGACCGGGACATTAATACGCAGTATTTT
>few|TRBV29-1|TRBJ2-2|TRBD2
CSVDERGATGELFF
TGCAGCGTTGACGAGCGGGGGGCCACCGGGGAGCTGTTTTTT
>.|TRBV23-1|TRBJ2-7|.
CASSQEGQVLEQYF
TGCGCCAGCAGTCAGGAGGGACAAGTTCTAGAGCAGTACTTC
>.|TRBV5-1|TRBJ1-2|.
CASSPLLWAGRDGYTF
TGCGCCAGCAGCCCCCTCCTTTGGGCAGGGAGGGATGGCTACACCTTC
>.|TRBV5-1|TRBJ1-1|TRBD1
CATTRRTTGITSRFQAFF
TGCGCCACCACACGTAGAACGACAGGGATCACGTCACGCTTCCAAGCTTTCTTT
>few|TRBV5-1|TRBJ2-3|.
CASSLVGGAGDTQYF
TGCGCCAGCAGCTTGGTTGGGGGCGCGGGAGATACGCAGTATTTT
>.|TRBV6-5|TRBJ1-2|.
CASSYSKGVAQDGYTF
TGTGCCAGCAGTTACTCGAAGGGTGTAGCTCAGGATGGCTACACCTTC
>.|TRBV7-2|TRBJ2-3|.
CASSLRVASTDTQYF
TGTGCCAGCAGCCTCCGAGTTGCTAGCACAGATACGCAGTATTTT
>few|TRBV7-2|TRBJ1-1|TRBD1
CASSYRGRYTEAFF
TGTGCCAGCAGCTACAGGGGGCGCTATACTGAAGCTTTCTTT
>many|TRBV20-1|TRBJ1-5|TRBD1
CSATRDRNQPQHF
TGCAGTGCTACCCGGGACAGGAATCAGCCCCAGCATTTT
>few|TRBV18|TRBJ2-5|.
CASSPAETQYF
TGTGCCAGCTCACCGGCGGAGACCCAGTACTTC
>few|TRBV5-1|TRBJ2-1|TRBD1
CASSARTGLDEQFF
TGCGCCAGCAGCGCGAGGACAGGGCTGGATGAGCAGTTCTTC
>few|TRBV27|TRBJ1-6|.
CASSTSGTSYSPLHF
TGTGCCAGCAGTACATCCGGGACATCCTATTCACCCCTCCACTTT
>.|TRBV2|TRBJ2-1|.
CASSEYGRNEQFF
TGTGCCAGCAGTGAGTATGGCCGGAATGAGCAGTTCTTC
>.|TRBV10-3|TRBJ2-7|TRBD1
CATQGSFYEQYF
TGTGCCACACAGGGGAGCTTCTACGAGCAGTACTTC